This T cell receptor beta chain was sequenced during a study of spatial heterogeneity in lung cancer. Study context: Detection consistently yielded more beta chains than alpha chains. Whole-study results and caveats: Follow-up blood showed ubiquitous expanded tumor TCRs less than blood at resection did.

In germline, CDR1 is MNHEY, CDR2 SVGEGT. The V gene end was trimmed by 4 bases and the J gene end by 3 bases; junction bases not matched to a gene: 16. The CDR3 runs 18 residues. To note about this clonotype: The antigen is undetermined. This beta chain was picked up by a library intended for alpha chains and is off target, so its count carries little meaning.

Every cDNA TCR molecule received its own unique molecular identifier. From the 5' RACE reads, TCRdb called clonotypes with MiXCR, one entry per CDR3 protein. The table records some 5,000 distinct CDR3 sequences, approximately 30% of them present only once. Time point of the sample: sample taken at primary tumor resection. Extraction of whole RNA from tumor, nontumor lung or frozen PBMC preceded unsorted sequencing. Patients with untreated early-stage non-small cell lung cancer, numbering some 72, were the donors. The input for sequencing was PBMCs, taken at surgery. The origin of this receptor is a female donor with early-stage non-small cell lung cancer. The chain couples TRBV6-2 or TRBV6-3 to TRBJ2-5, with 8 bases lining up with TRBD2. The CDR3 DNA sequence: TGTGCCAGCAGTTCCGACCCCCCCGGGAGCGGGGGAAAAGAGACCCAGTACTTC. This gives the protein CASSSDPPGSGGKETQYF.